This T cell receptor (beta chain) was captured in a study of blood T cell repertoires in COVID-19. The overall study: Sites in the United States, Italy and Spain provided acute and convalescent COVID-19 samples. Sources were T cells, B-cell-depleted T cells, or PBMCs; the material itself was cDNA or gDNA.

In the authors' methods: Amplification of reference gene primers provided the estimated nucleated cell counts. The data were produced by immunoSEQ multiplex PCR, yet TCRdb's version contains in-frame clones alone and is incomplete. That table furnishes V, J and clone size, whereas the DNA furnished D and trimming. Of about 86,000 clones in the sample, around 87% were seen once. The germline V gene encodes CDR1 SGDLS and CDR2 YYNGEE. V dropped 0 bases and J dropped 4; count of bases not matched to a gene: 13. The CDR3 is 18 amino acids. Sequencing was carried out using peripheral blood. V gene TRBV9 combines with J gene TRBJ2-7, with 10 bases matching TRBD2. The clonotype comes from a human donor in a cohort sampled during active COVID-19. The CDR3 region is CASSVGSPTSGTFYEQYF. In DNA, the CDR3 is TGTGCCAGCAGCGTAGGGAGCCCCACTAGCGGGACCTTTTACGAGCAGTACTTC.